This T cell receptor beta chain was sequenced during a study of control samples from healthy donors and cancer patients. Method: immunoSEQ multiplex PCR; TCRdb's copy keeps in-frame clones and lacks some. This table has some 120,000 clones, over 75% appearing once. Trimming stripped 5 bases from V and 2 bases from J, with 9 bases between. The CDR3 loop spans 13 amino acids. Looked up from germline, CDR1 is SGHNT and CDR2 is YENEEA. The chain is built from TRBV11-3 and TRBJ1-2, with a possible D match to TRBD1 (6 bases). What was sequenced was blood. This receptor was obtained from a man aged 40-49 years in good health. CDR3 coding DNA: TGTGCCAGCAGCCAAACAGGGAACTATGGCTACACCTTC. This encodes CASSQTGNYGYTF.